This T cell receptor (beta chain) was retrieved from a study of blood T cell repertoires in COVID-19 (dated by TCRdb to 2020 to 2021). Study-level background: Samples covering the acute and convalescent phases of COVID-19 were provided by collaborators in the United States, Italy and Spain. Where HLA class I and class II types were available, the types were taken from metadata supplied by the sample provider, not from assay-based typing. Sample metadata almost always included a de-identified subject ID, COVID-19 status, age in years and sex. Subjects who had been exposed to COVID-19, were actively infected with it, or had recovered from it provided the deeply sampled blood TCRbeta repertoires that made up the dataset. The samples were drawn from the first 160 participants of the ongoing ImmuneRACE study and from about 1,200 subjects provided by 6 global collaborators. The prospective study material was composed of cDNA or gDNA derived from T cells, B-cell-depleted T cells, or PBMCs. The repertoires were made available in a free public database intended to serve as a resource for research on the immune response to SARS-CoV-2.

V lost 2 bases and J lost 2 bases; the stretch between them is 13 bases long. Via the germline V gene, CDR1 is MNHEY and CDR2 SVGAGI. The CDR3, cysteine through phenylalanine, is 15 amino acids long. Just CDR3 DNA is preserved here, 45 bases in frame from base 1. Broader findings and caveats from the paper: The quantity of clinical and demographic metadata differed by source and by participant and was supplied without curation.

The immunoSEQ Assay, a bias-controlled multiplex PCR, was used to amplify TCRbeta CDR3 regions from genomic DNA. The published analysis was carried out like this. The number of nucleated cells in each sample was estimated from the amplification of reference gene primers within the assay. To quantify the absolute abundance of each unique TCRbeta CDR3 rearrangement, sequence reads were collapsed and filtered. For each sample, productive Simpson clonality was calculated as the square root of Simpson's diversity index across productive rearrangements. TCRdb stores this immuneACCESS table with in-frame sequences only. Part of the clones is absent; in the studies checked, under half of the shortfall reflects unresolved V genes, and no reason is known for the rest. Clone size and V and J calls were adopted from that table, with D and trimming inferred from the DNA. For this sample the table gives 300,000 to 350,000 clones, of which almost 90% were detected only once. About 7.3% of the sample goes to the ten largest clones.

In regard to this clone: The antigen this receptor binds is unknown. Nothing much larger sits one base from this clone, and base qualities are not available.

In Seattle, one collaborating source enrolled patients while the infection was active and tracked those patients longitudinally over the course of disease. Each collaborating institution followed its own protocols to collect whole blood in K2EDTA tubes. For TCRbeta analysis, collaborators shipped samples as frozen whole blood, isolated PBMCs, or DNA extracted from either of those sample types. The chain couples TRBV6-5 to TRBJ2-7, and perhaps TRBD2 as D gene, on 7 matching bases. This clonotype was sampled from a woman between 65 and 79 years old with COVID-19, enrolled during active disease. The sample comprised peripheral blood. Here the CDR3 is given as CASSYDGGLAYEQYF. The bases read TGTGCCAGCAGTTACGACGGGGGGCTTGCCTACGAGCAGTACTTC.